Presented here are 15 T cell receptor beta chains from one specimen sequenced in a study of neurological immune-mediated disorders. TCRdb independently ran MiXCR on the 5' RACE reads; one entry per CDR3 protein. The sample yields 55,000 to 75,000 distinct CDR3 sequences, under 2.5% seen once. Sequencing was performed on PBMCs. The receptor set was obtained from a man in his fifties with multiple sclerosis.

This clonotype occurred many times. This rearrangement joins TRBV29-1 to TRBJ2-7; 9 nucleotides line up with TRBD1. This CDR3 region has 12 residues. Germline CDR1 SQVTM, CDR2 ANQGSEA. V was pared by 6 bases and J by 2 bases, with 2 bases of the junction left unmatched. The CDR3 DNA sequence: TGCAGCGTCCGGGACAGGGCCTACGAGCAGTACTTC. Its translation: CSVRDRAYEQYF.

This clonotype was seen repeatedly, ten times or more. The V and J genes are TRBV7-6 and TRBJ2-7, with D unclear. V was shortened by 0 bases and J by 2 bases, with 5 bases between the two germline ends. Germline-derived CDR1 and CDR2 are SGHVS and FNYEAQ. This CDR3 has 13 amino acids. CDR3 region: CASSLAETYEQYF. Written as DNA, the CDR3 is TGTGCCAGCAGCTTAGCCGAGACCTACGAGCAGTACTTC. The whole variable domain, remainder taken from reference TRBV7-6 and TRBJ2-7, is GAGVSQSPRYKVTKRGQDVALRCDPISGHVSLYWYRQALGQGPEFLTYFNYEAQQDKSGLPNDRFSAERPEGSISTLTIQRTEQRDSAMYRCASSLAETYEQYFGPGTRLTVT.

This clonotype showed up many times. V and J are TRBV27 and TRBJ1-4; D remains unclear. Germline values: CDR1 MNHEY, CDR2 SMNVEV (reference sequence). Trimming stripped 5 bases from V and 5 bases from J, with 3 bases between. The CDR3 covers 11 residues. The CDR3 region has the DNA TGTGCCAGCAGTCAGAATGAAAAACTGTTTTTT. This codes for CASSQNEKLFF. The whole variable domain, filled in from reference TRBV27 and TRBJ1-4, reads EAQVTQNPRYLITVTGKKLTVTCSQNMNHEYMSWYRQDPGLGLRQIYYSMNVEVTDKGDVPEGYKVSRKEKRNFPLILESPSPNQTSLYFCASSQNEKLFFGSGTQLSVL.

This clonotype was recorded many times. This chain uses TRBV20-1 with TRBJ1-3; 8 bases map to TRBD1. The germline V gene has CDR1 DFQATT and CDR2 SNEGSKA (reference sequence). Losses at the gene ends were 1 base for V and 4 bases for J; bases not matched to a gene: 18. The CDR3 spans 19 residues. CDR3: CSARGGWDRWTGRGNTIYF. In DNA, the CDR3 is TGCAGTGCTAGAGGTGGATGGGATAGATGGACAGGGAGAGGAAACACCATATATTTT.

This chain links TRBV7-6 with TRBJ2-7; 7 nucleotides line up with TRBD2. V trimming: 5 bases; J trimming: 3 bases; junction bases outside the gene matches: 10. This CDR3 has 15 amino acids. The V gene's germline CDR1 is SGHVS and CDR2 FNYEAQ. In DNA, the CDR3 is TGTGCCAGCAGCCGATCTAGCGGTGGGTTCTACGAGCAGTACTTC. Translation: CASSRSSGGFYEQYF. The entire variable domain, with the rest obtained from reference TRBV7-6 and TRBJ2-7, is as follows: GAGVSQSPRYKVTKRGQDVALRCDPISGHVSLYWYRQALGQGPEFLTYFNYEAQQDKSGLPNDRFSAERPEGSISTLTIQRTEQRDSAMYRCASSRSSGGFYEQYFGPGTRLTVT.

This clonotype was seen at least ten times. The chain uses TRBV5-6 and TRBJ1-6; no clear D gene. The CDR3 runs to 13 residues. V was trimmed by 4 bases and J by 8 bases, leaving 10 bases between them. Looked up from germline, CDR1 is SGHDT and CDR2 is YYEEEE. CDR3 in DNA: TGTGCCAGCAGCCCAATCGGAGATTCACCCCTCCACTTT. Amino acid sequence: CASSPIGDSPLHF.

In its sample, this clonotype was seen many times. The chain recombines TRBV29-1 with TRBJ1-1; 7 bases fit TRBD1. CDR1 SQVTM and CDR2 ANQGSEA come from the germline V gene. CDR3 length: 14 residues. V lost 4 bases and J lost 5; bases outside the gene matches: 10. The CDR3 loop reads CSVGQGLINTEAFF. In nucleotides, the CDR3 is TGCAGCGTTGGACAGGGTTTAATCAATACTGAAGCTTTCTTT.

The table lists this clonotype with many counts. Here the CDR3 reads CASSLNPSYEQYF. The CDR3 region has the DNA TGTGCCAGCAGTTTAAACCCCTCCTACGAGCAGTACTTC. V is TRBV25-1 and J is TRBJ2-7; D remains ambiguous. The CDR3 contains 13 residues. The V gene's germline CDR1 is MGHDK and CDR2 SYGVNS. Trimming removed 5 bases at V and 0 bases at J, with 8 bases between.

This clonotype has ten or more counts. The chain carries TRBV7-2 and TRBJ2-7; D is undetermined. This CDR3 is built from 13 residues. The germline gives CDR1 SGHTA, CDR2 FQGNSA. Trimming pared 0 bases from V and 2 bases from J, leaving 5 bases between. The CDR3 DNA reads TGTGCCAGCAGCTTAGCGATCACCTACGAGCAGTACTTC. Translation: CASSLAITYEQYF.

This clonotype appeared many times. The chain employs TRBV20-1 and TRBJ1-1; 8 bases align to TRBD1. The CDR3 runs to 16 residues. The V segment lost 2 bases and the J segment 2 bases; nucleotides outside the gene matches: 10. Germline-derived CDR1 and CDR2 are DFQATT and SNEGSKA (reference sequence). The CDR3 sequence: CSARSLGGQVNTEAFF. In DNA, the CDR3 is TGCAGTGCTAGAAGTTTAGGGGGACAGGTCAACACTGAAGCTTTCTTT.

This clonotype was seen ten or more times. J is TRBJ2-1 and V is TRBV6-4, with TRBD2 matching over 15 bases. Germline assignment: CDR1 MRHNA and CDR2 SNTAGT. The CDR3 consists of 15 residues. Trimming at V came to 8 bases and at J to 10 bases, leaving 9 bases not matched to a gene. The CDR3 DNA reads as TGTGCCAGCTCGGGACTAGCGGGGGGATTTGAAGAGCAGTTCTTC. Amino acid sequence: CASSGLAGGFEEQFF.

This clonotype was detected a few times. V and J are TRBV6-6 and TRBJ2-7, with 11 bases identical to TRBD1. The CDR3 is 17 amino acids. J lost 6 bases, V lost 3 bases, and 13 bases had no gene match. Per germline, CDR1 MNHNY and CDR2 SVGAGI (reference sequence). CDR3 region: CASSYEGIGTGGLEQYF. The CDR3 nucleotides read TGTGCCAGCAGTTATGAGGGAATTGGGACAGGGGGACTCGAGCAGTACTTC.

This clonotype was recorded at least ten times. The chain has TRBV7-6 and TRBJ1-1, with a tentative D call TRBD1 (5 bases). This CDR3 has 14 amino acids. V was cut by 2 bases and J by 4 bases, with 11 bases left in between. CDR1 SGHVS and CDR2 FNYEAQ come from the germline V gene. CDR3 loop: CASSLRGPTTEAFF. Here the CDR3 DNA reads TGTGCCAGCAGCTTAAGGGGACCGACCACTGAAGCTTTCTTT.

This clonotype was detected ten times or more. The V call is TRBV5-1, the J call TRBJ2-3; 14 nucleotides agree with TRBD2. Germline-derived CDR1 and CDR2 are SGHRS and YFSETQ. Germline trimming cut 4 bases from V and 1 base from J; bases unmatched to any gene: 2. The CDR3 has 16 residues. CDR3 amino acids: CASSQGLAGGTDTQYF. The CDR3 nucleotides are TGCGCCAGCAGCCAGGGACTAGCGGGGGGCACAGATACGCAGTATTTT.

This clonotype was seen at least ten times. The V and J genes are TRBV20-1 and TRBJ2-1; 8 nucleotides align to TRBD1. Germline CDR1 is DFQATT and CDR2 is SNEGSKA (reference sequence). The CDR3 extends over 16 amino acids. J lost 2 bases, V lost 4 bases, and 10 bases had no gene match. The CDR3 sequence: CSAKRPGQGPYNEQFF. DNA of the CDR3: TGCAGTGCTAAACGCCCAGGACAGGGACCCTACAATGAGCAGTTCTTC.